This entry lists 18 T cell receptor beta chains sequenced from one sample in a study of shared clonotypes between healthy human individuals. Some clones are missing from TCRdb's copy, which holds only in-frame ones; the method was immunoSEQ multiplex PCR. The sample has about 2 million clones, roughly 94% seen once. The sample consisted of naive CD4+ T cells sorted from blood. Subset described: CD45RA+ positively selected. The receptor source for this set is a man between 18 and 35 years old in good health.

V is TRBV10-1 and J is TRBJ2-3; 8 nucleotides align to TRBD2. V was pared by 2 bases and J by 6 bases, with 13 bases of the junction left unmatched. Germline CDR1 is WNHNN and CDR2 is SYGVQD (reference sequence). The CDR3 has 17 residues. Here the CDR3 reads CASSEGLGREVEDTQYF. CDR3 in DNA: TGCGCCAGCAGTGAGGGTCTAGGGCGGGAGGTGGAGGATACGCAGTATTTT.

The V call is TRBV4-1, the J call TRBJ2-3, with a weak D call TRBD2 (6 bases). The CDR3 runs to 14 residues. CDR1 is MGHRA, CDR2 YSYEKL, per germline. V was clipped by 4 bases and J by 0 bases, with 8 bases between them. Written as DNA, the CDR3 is TGCGCCAGCAGCCGGGACTTGAGCACAGATACGCAGTATTTT. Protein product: CASSRDLSTDTQYF.

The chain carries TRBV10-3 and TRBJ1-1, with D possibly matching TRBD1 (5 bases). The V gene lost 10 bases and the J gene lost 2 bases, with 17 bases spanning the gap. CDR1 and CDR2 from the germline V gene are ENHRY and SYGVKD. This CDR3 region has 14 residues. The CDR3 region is CATRDRGVNTEAFF. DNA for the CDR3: TGTGCCACCAGAGACCGGGGGGTTAACACTGAAGCTTTCTTT.

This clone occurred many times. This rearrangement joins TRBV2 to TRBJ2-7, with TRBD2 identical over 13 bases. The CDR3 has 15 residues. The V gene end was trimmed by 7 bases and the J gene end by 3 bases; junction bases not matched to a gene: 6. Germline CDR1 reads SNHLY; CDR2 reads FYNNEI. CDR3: CASITGLAGDYEQYF. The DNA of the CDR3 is TGTGCCAGCATTACCGGACTAGCGGGAGACTACGAGCAGTACTTC.

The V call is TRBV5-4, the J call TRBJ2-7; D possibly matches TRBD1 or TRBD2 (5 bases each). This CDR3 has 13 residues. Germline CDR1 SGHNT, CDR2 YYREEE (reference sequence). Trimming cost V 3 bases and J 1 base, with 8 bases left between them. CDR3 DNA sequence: TGTGCCAGCAGCTGGGACGGATCCTACGAGCAGTACTTC. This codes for CASSWDGSYEQYF.

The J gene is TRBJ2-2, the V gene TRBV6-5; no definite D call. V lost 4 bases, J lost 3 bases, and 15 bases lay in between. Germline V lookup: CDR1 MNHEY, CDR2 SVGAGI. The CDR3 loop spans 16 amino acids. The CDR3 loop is CASSSGHPIYTGELFF. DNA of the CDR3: TGTGCCAGCAGTTCTGGGCATCCTATTTACACCGGGGAGCTGTTTTTT.

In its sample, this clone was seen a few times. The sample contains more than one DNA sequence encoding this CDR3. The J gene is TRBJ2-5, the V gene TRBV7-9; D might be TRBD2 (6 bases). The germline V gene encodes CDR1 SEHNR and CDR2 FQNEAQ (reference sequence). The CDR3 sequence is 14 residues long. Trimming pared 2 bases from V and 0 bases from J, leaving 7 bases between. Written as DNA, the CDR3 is TGTGCCAGCAGCTTACTAGCGTACCAAGAGACCCAGTACTTC. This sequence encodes CASSLLAYQETQYF.

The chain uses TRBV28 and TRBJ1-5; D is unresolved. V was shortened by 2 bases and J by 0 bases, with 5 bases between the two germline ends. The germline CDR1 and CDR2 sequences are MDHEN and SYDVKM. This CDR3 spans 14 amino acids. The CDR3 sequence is CASSLQYSNQPQHF. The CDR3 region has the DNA TGTGCCAGCAGTTTACAGTATAGCAATCAGCCCCAGCATTTT.

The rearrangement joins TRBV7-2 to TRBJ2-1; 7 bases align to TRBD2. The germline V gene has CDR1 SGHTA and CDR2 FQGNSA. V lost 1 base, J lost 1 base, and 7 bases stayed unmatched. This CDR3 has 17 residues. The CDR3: CASSLDSGGYSYNEQFF. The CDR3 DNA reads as TGTGCCAGCAGCTTAGACTCCGGGGGGTATTCCTACAATGAGCAGTTCTTC. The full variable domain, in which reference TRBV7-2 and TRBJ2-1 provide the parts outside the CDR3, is GAGVSQSPSNKVTEKGKDVELRCDPISGHTALYWYRQSLGQGLEFLIYFQGNSAPDKSGLPSDRFSAERTGGSVSTLTIQRTQQEDSAVYLCASSLDSGGYSYNEQFFGPGTRLTVL.

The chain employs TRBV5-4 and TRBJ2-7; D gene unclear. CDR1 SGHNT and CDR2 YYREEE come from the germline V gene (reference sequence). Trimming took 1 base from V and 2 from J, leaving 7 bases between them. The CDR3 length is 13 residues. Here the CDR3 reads CASSLNVAYEQYF. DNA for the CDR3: TGTGCCAGCAGCTTGAACGTAGCCTACGAGCAGTACTTC.

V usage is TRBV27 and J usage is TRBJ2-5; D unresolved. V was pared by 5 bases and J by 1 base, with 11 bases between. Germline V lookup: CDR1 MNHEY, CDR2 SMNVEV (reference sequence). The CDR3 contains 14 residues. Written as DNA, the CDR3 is TGTGCCAGCAGTCTAGGGCCGCTCCAAGAGACCCAGTACTTC. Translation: CASSLGPLQETQYF.

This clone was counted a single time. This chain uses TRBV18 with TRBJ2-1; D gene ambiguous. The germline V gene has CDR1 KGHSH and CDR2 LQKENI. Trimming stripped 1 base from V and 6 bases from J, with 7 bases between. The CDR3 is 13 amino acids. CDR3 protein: CASSPLLLNEQFF. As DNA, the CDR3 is TGTGCCAGCTCACCACTTTTACTCAATGAGCAGTTCTTC. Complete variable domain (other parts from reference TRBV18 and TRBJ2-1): NAGVMQNPRHLVRRRGQEARLRCSPMKGHSHVYWYRQLPEEGLKFMVYLQKENIIDESGMPKERFSAEFPKEGPSILRIQQVVRGDSAAYFCASSPLLLNEQFFGPGTRLTVL.

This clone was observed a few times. The CDR3 here is CASSPGPNYGYTF. The CDR3 DNA reads TGTGCCAGCAGCCCCGGGCCTAACTATGGCTACACCTTC. V and J are TRBV7-9 and TRBJ1-2; D unresolved. Germline CDR1 reads SEHNR; CDR2 reads FQNEAQ (reference sequence). With 5 bases removed from V and 0 bases from J, the gap between germline ends came to 7 bases. The CDR3 totals 13 residues.

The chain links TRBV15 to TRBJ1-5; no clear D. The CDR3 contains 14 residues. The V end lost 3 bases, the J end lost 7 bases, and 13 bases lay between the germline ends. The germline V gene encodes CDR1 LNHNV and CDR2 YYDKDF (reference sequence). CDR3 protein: CATSSDPSTQPQHF. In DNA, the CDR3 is TGTGCCACCAGCAGCGACCCCAGTACACAGCCCCAGCATTTT.

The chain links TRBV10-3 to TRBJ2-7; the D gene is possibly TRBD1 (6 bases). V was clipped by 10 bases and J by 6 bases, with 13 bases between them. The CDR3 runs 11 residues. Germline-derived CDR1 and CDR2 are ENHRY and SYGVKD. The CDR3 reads CATQGNTEQYF. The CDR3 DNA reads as TGTGCCACCCAGGGGAATACCGAGCAGTACTTC.

The CDR3 region is CASSYSRGKVTGELFF. CDR3 nucleotides: TGTGCCAGCAGTTACTCGCGGGGGAAAGTCACCGGGGAGCTGTTTTTT. The gene calls are TRBV6-6 and TRBJ2-2; TRBD2 matches at 7 bases. This CDR3 has 16 amino acids. The V gene's germline CDR1 is MNHNY and CDR2 SVGAGI (reference sequence). V shed 0 bases and J 4 bases; nucleotides not matched to a gene: 5.

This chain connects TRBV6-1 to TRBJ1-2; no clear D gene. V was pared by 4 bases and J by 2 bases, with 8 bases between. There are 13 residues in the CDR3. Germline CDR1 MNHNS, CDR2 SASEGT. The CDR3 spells CASSVSVNYGYTF. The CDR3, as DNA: TGTGCCAGCAGTGTCTCAGTAAACTATGGCTACACCTTC.

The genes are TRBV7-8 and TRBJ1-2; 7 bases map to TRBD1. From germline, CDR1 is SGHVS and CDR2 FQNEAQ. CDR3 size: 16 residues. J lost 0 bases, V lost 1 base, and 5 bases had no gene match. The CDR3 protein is CASSLDRDRANYGYTF. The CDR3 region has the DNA TGTGCCAGCAGCTTAGATCGGGACAGAGCTAACTATGGCTACACCTTC.